One and the same sample provided the 27 T cell receptor beta chains below, sequenced in a study of blood T cell repertoires in COVID-19. The protocol was immunoSEQ multiplex PCR, while the TCRdb copy is restricted to in-frame clones and leaves out a portion. The sample includes 200,000 to 250,000 clones, 79% seen only once; the top ten take 4%. Sequencing was performed on peripheral blood. The receptor set was obtained from a woman aged 40 to 50 with active or convalescent COVID-19.

The V and J genes are TRBV29-1 and TRBJ2-7; perhaps TRBD2 as D (7 bases). Germline V CDR1 and CDR2: SQVTM, ANQGSEA. This CDR3 comprises 11 residues. V was pared by 6 bases and J by 7 bases, with 13 bases between. The CDR3 spells CSVGGPWEQYF. CDR3 nucleotides: TGCAGCGTCGGGGGGCCGTGGGAGCAGTACTTC.

The rearrangement links TRBV23-1 to TRBJ2-7; TRBD1 matches 10 bases. TRBV23-1 is an ORF, and what it does is uncertain. J gave up 4 bases and V 0 bases, and 12 bases lay outside the gene matches. The CDR3 covers 18 residues. The DNA for the CDR3 is TGCGCCAGCAGTCAATCAGTCCTCTTGGACAGGGGGTTGTACGAGCAGTACTTC. Its protein is CASSQSVLLDRGLYEQYF.

The chain combines TRBV2 with TRBJ2-7; TRBD1 matches 10 bases. This CDR3 is 14 amino acids long. The germline V gene has CDR1 SNHLY and CDR2 FYNNEI. V dropped 5 bases and J dropped 6; count of bases not matched to a gene: 7. The CDR3 DNA sequence: TGTGCCAGCAGTTCAAAGACAGGGGGCGGCGAGCAGTACGTC. It specifies CASSSKTGGGEQYV.

The CDR3 bases are TGTGCCAGCAGCCTGGGACTAGCGGGGGGAGGAGATACGCAGTATTTT. Translation: CASSLGLAGGGDTQYF. The genes are TRBV3-1 (or the pseudogene TRBV3-2) and TRBJ2-3, with 15 bases that match TRBD2. This CDR3 contains 16 residues. Per the germline V gene, CDR1 is LGHDT and CDR2 is YNNKEL (reference sequence). V shed 4 bases and J 5 bases; nucleotides not matched to a gene: 4.

This sequence joins TRBV29-1 and TRBJ1-5; D is perhaps TRBD1 (5 bases). V lost 7 bases and J 5 bases, leaving 21 bases between the germline ends. The CDR3 consists of 15 residues. From germline, CDR1 is SQVTM and CDR2 ANQGSEA. The chain's CDR3 is CSGRRTPAGHQPQHF. CDR3 bases: TGCAGCGGCCGGAGGACACCCGCGGGACATCAGCCCCAGCATTTT.

This clone was found once. This rearrangement joins TRBV4-1 to TRBJ2-3; 8 nucleotides align to TRBD2. This CDR3 region has 16 residues. J lost 6 bases, V lost 0 bases, and 8 bases had no gene match. The V gene's germline CDR1 is MGHRA and CDR2 YSYEKL. The CDR3 loop is CASSQDARGGGDTQYF. CDR3 DNA sequence: TGCGCCAGCAGCCAAGATGCTCGGGGGGGCGGGGATACGCAGTATTTT.

This sequence joins TRBV10-3 and TRBJ2-4; TRBD2 might be the D (5 bases). The CDR3 contains 16 residues. Trimming left V 3 bases short and J 1 base short, with 13 bases between. Looked up from germline, CDR1 is ENHRY and CDR2 is SYGVKD. The CDR3 nucleotides read TGTGCCATCAGTGATGCTAGCCCTGGTGCCAAAAACATTCAGTACTTC. Its translation: CAISDASPGAKNIQYF.

The rearrangement uses TRBV5-6 and TRBJ2-7; 7 bases are a match to TRBD1. Per germline, CDR1 SGHDT and CDR2 YYEEEE. V trimming: 4 bases; J trimming: 6 bases; junction bases outside the gene matches: 10. This CDR3 has 14 amino acids. Here the CDR3 DNA reads TGTGCCAGCAGCCCCTCCGCAGGGGGAAGCGAGCAGTACGTC. Its translation: CASSPSAGGSEQYV.

V gene TRBV5-1 combines with J gene TRBJ2-1; no firm D call. Trimming stripped 6 bases from V and 6 bases from J, with 7 bases between. CDR1 is SGHRS, CDR2 YFSETQ, per germline. CDR3 size: 11 residues. CDR3: CASNRGNEQFF. The CDR3, as DNA: TGCGCCAGCAATCGAGGCAATGAGCAGTTCTTC.

About this clone itself: Other DNA sequences within the sample encode an identical CDR3. The V gene is TRBV2, the J gene TRBJ1-6; TRBD1 matches at 10 bases. Trimming took 3 bases from V and 7 from J; bases not matched to a gene: 3. Germline-derived CDR1 and CDR2 are SNHLY and FYNNEI. CDR3 length: 15 residues. DNA of the CDR3: TGTGCCAGCAGTGAGCAGGGACAGGGGAATTCACCCCTCCACTTT. This sequence encodes CASSEQGQGNSPLHF.

The chain is built from TRBV7-9 and TRBJ1-1, with D perhaps TRBD1 (5 bases). The CDR3 runs 15 residues. V was clipped by 0 bases and J by 4 bases, with 12 bases between them. Germline CDR1 reads SEHNR; CDR2 reads FQNEAQ (reference sequence). CDR3 residues: CASSLAPGRGTEAFF. CDR3 coding DNA: TGTGCCAGCAGCTTAGCGCCAGGGAGGGGCACTGAAGCTTTCTTT.

The chain carries TRBV9 and TRBJ1-1, with 7 nucleotides matching TRBD1. Germline V gene lookup returns CDR1 SGDLS and CDR2 YYNGEE. V was clipped by 3 bases and J by 3 bases; unmatched bases: 5. This CDR3 region has 14 residues. CDR3 residues: CASSGGQIHTEAFF. The CDR3 bases are TGTGCCAGCAGCGGGGGACAGATTCACACTGAAGCTTTCTTT. Combining the CDR3 with reference TRBV9 and TRBJ1-1 gives the whole variable domain DSGVTQTPKHLITATGQRVTLRCSPRSGDLSVYWYQQSLDQGLQFLIQYYNGEERAKGNILERFSAQQFPDLHSELNLSSLELGDSALYFCASSGGQIHTEAFFGQGTRLTVV.

This chain links TRBV6-5 with TRBJ1-3; 9 bases align to TRBD1. The CDR3 is 15 amino acids. Germline trimming cut 6 bases from V and 7 bases from J; bases unmatched to any gene: 10. CDR1 and CDR2 (germline): MNHEY, SVGAGI. CDR3 region: CASSISGTGWNTIYF. The CDR3 region has the DNA TGTGCCAGCAGCATATCCGGGACAGGGTGGAACACCATATATTTT.

This clone appeared a single time. This chain joins TRBV15 and TRBJ1-2; no clear D. The CDR3 runs to 13 residues. CDR1 and CDR2 from the germline V gene are LNHNV and YYDKDF (reference sequence). V shed 1 base and J shed 4 bases, with 7 bases lying between them. CDR3 DNA: TGTGCCACCAGCAGAGGCTCAGGCTATGGCTACACCTTC. Its translation: CATSRGSGYGYTF.

This clone has only a few counts. Within the sample, other DNA sequences also encode this same CDR3. The chain carries TRBV3-1 (or the pseudogene TRBV3-2) and TRBJ2-3, with D maybe TRBD2 (5 bases). The CDR3 sequence is 15 residues long. The V and J ends lost 4 bases and 2 bases respectively, with 13 bases between them. Germline CDR1 and CDR2: LGHDT and YNNKEL (reference sequence). For the CDR3, the DNA is TGTGCCAGCAGCCCACGTGGCGGACTCACAGATACGCAGTATTTT. It is translated as CASSPRGGLTDTQYF.

This clone has only a few counts. CDR3 sequence reads: CASSLRTGTYEQYV. As DNA, the CDR3 is TGTGCCAGCAGCTTAAGGACAGGGACCTACGAGCAGTACGTC. The chain couples TRBV6-2 or TRBV6-3 to TRBJ2-7, with 8 nucleotides matching TRBD1. Germline V CDR1 and CDR2: MNHEY, SVGEGT. The CDR3 is 14 residues long. J gave up 2 bases and V 6 bases, and 6 bases lay outside the gene matches.

This rearrangement joins TRBV11-1 to TRBJ1-1; D might be TRBD1 (5 bases). V was shortened by 1 base and J by 1 base, with 13 bases between the two germline ends. The germline gives CDR1 SGHAT, CDR2 FQDESV (reference sequence). The CDR3 length is 16 residues. CDR3 sequence: CASSLGRAHQNTEAFF. The DNA for the CDR3 is TGTGCCAGCAGCTTAGGCAGGGCTCATCAGAACACTGAAGCTTTCTTT.

Comment on this clone: One end of the junction varies from germline; a read error may be responsible. The chain has TRBV11-2 and TRBJ2-5, with 8 bases matching TRBD2. The CDR3 spans 15 residues. Looked up from germline, CDR1 is SGHAT and CDR2 is FQNNGV. The DNA for the CDR3 is TGTGCCAGCAGCTACGCGGGGGGCCCCCAAGGGACCCAGTACTTC. Encoded protein: CASSYAGGPQGTQYF.

This chain connects TRBV18 to TRBJ2-2; 8 bases align to TRBD1. This CDR3 contains 18 residues. Germline-derived CDR1 and CDR2 are KGHSH and LQKENI. J lost 0 bases, V lost 4 bases, and 10 bases had no gene match. The CDR3 region is CASSLVRQGATNTGELFF. DNA of the CDR3: TGTGCCAGCTCACTCGTTCGCCAGGGGGCGACGAACACCGGGGAGCTGTTTTTT.

The gene calls are TRBV28 and TRBJ2-1; 9 nucleotides agree with TRBD1. This CDR3 comprises 16 residues. The V gene's germline CDR1 is MDHEN and CDR2 SYDVKM. The V segment lost 2 bases and the J segment 6 bases; nucleotides outside the gene matches: 8. The CDR3 region is CASSLIWDRASNEQFF. As DNA, the CDR3 is TGTGCCAGCAGTTTAATTTGGGACAGGGCATCCAATGAGCAGTTCTTC.

The rearrangement uses TRBV2 and TRBJ1-5, with D perhaps TRBD1 (6 bases). CDR3 size: 12 residues. V was pared by 10 bases and J by 1 base, with 8 bases between. Germline V gene lookup returns CDR1 SNHLY and CDR2 FYNNEI. CDR3 sequence reads: CANGGSNQPQHF. CDR3 DNA: TGTGCCAATGGGGGCAGCAATCAGCCCCAGCATTTT.

V usage is TRBV2 and J usage is TRBJ2-3; 7 positions match TRBD2. The CDR3 has 15 amino acids. The germline V gene has CDR1 SNHLY and CDR2 FYNNEI. V lost 6 bases to trimming and J lost 4 bases; unmatched junction nucleotides: 10. The CDR3 coding sequence is TGTGCCAGCAGACCCGGACTAGTTAACGCAGATACGCAGTATTTT. Protein product: CASRPGLVNADTQYF.

V and J are TRBV24-1 and TRBJ1-2; TRBD1 agrees at 7 bases. CDR3 length: 17 residues. The V and J ends lost 3 bases and 0 bases, in that order; junction bases with no gene match: 9. Germline-derived CDR1 and CDR2 are KGHDR and SFDVKD. The DNA for the CDR3 is TGTGCCACCAGTGATCCGCCACAGGGGATGGCTAACTATGGCTACACCTTC. This sequence encodes CATSDPPQGMANYGYTF.

J is TRBJ1-1 and V is TRBV2; the match to TRBD1 covers 11 bases. The CDR3 is 18 amino acids. The trim removed 5 bases at V and 0 bases at J, leaving 11 bases unmatched. The germline gives CDR1 SNHLY, CDR2 FYNNEI. CDR3 in amino acids: CASSKIGQGATMNTEAFF. In nucleotides, the CDR3 is TGTGCCAGCAGTAAGATAGGACAGGGGGCTACAATGAACACTGAAGCTTTCTTT.

The chain has TRBV5-1 and TRBJ2-3; TRBD2 is a possible D gene (7 bases). This CDR3 region has 16 residues. V shed 3 bases and J shed 1 base, with 15 bases lying between them. CDR1 is SGHRS, CDR2 YFSETQ, per germline. Here the CDR3 reads CASSWEGDGGTDTQYF. CDR3 coding DNA: TGCGCCAGCAGCTGGGAGGGGGACGGTGGCACAGATACGCAGTATTTT.

The chain is built from TRBV29-1 and TRBJ1-5, with D perhaps TRBD1 (5 bases). Germline assignment: CDR1 SQVTM and CDR2 ANQGSEA. This CDR3 is 17 amino acids long. V was clipped by 4 bases and J by 4 bases, with 23 bases between them. CDR3 DNA sequence: TGCAGCGTTGTAGCGGGGGGGGGAGATTTTAGGAATCAGCCCCAGCATTTT. This encodes CSVVAGGGDFRNQPQHF.

The V and J genes are TRBV19 and TRBJ1-5; 7 bases align to TRBD1. Trimming cost V 5 bases and J 6 bases; bases outside gene matches: 4. CDR1 and CDR2 from the germline V gene are LNHDA and SQIVND (reference sequence). The CDR3 covers 13 residues. For the CDR3, the DNA is TGTGCCAGTAGTTACAGGGGTCTTCAGCCCCAGCATTTT. Its translation is CASSYRGLQPQHF.